The rows below give T cell receptor beta chains drawn from one sample of a study of tumor-infiltrating lymphocytes in localized non-small cell lung cancer. Profiled with immunoSEQ multiplex PCR; TCRdb holds only in-frame clones, not every one. The sample yields 9,500 to 10,000 clones, around 70% seen once. Input material: lung tumor tissue. Every receptor here comes from a human donor with non-small cell lung cancer. Each CDR3 is given with its conserved first and last residue. Fields, in order: J gene, V gene, clone size, D gene, CDR3 DNA, CDR3 protein. A D gene is named only where the DNA matches it firmly. Size is omitted from some rows. Given values are once, few, many or a class for expanded clones.

TRBJ1-4,TRBV4-1,.,.,TGCGCCAGCAGCCAAGATCGTGGCAGTTCTAATGAAAAACTGTTTTTT,CASSQDRGSSNEKLFF
TRBJ1-1,TRBV5-1,.,.,TGCGCCACTTCCAACCAGGGCCAAGATGCTGAAGCTTTCTTT,CATSNQGQDAEAFF
TRBJ2-1,TRBV6-5,.,TRBD1,TGTGCCAGCAGTCTCCGGGACAGGGGTATGAATGAGCAGTTCTTC,CASSLRDRGMNEQFF
TRBJ1-1,TRBV2,few,.,TGTGCCAGCAGCCGACAGCCGAACACTGAAGCTTTCTTT,CASSRQPNTEAFF
TRBJ2-3,TRBV2,.,.,TGTGCCAGCAGCCTGAGGGATACGCAGTATTTT,CASSLRDTQYF
TRBJ1-6,TRBV6-1,.,TRBD1,TGTGCCAGCACTCCGGGACAGGGAGTCACACCCCTCCACTTT,CASTPGQGVTPLHF
TRBJ2-7,TRBV10-3,.,TRBD2,TGTGCCGTGGCCGGCCGGGGGGTCTACGAGCAGTACTTC,CAVAGRGVYEQYF
TRBJ1-2,TRBV6-1,few,.,TGTGCCAGCAGTGAGGGATTGAACTATGGCTACACCTTC,CASSEGLNYGYTF
TRBJ1-6,TRBV5-1,.,.,TGCGCCAGCAGCCCAGCGGCGGGGTCGGACTATAATTCACCCCTCCACTTT,CASSPAAGSDYNSPLHF
TRBJ2-2,TRBV7-8,.,TRBD2,TGTGCCAGCAGCTTAGGGGCTAGCGGTCATCACACGGGCGGGGAGCTGTTTTTT,CASSLGASGHHTGGELFF
TRBJ1-5,TRBV18,medium-sized,.,TGTGCCAGCTCACCTACAAGGGTTAGCAATCAGCCCCAGCATTTT,CASSPTRVSNQPQHF
TRBJ2-1,TRBV7-8,.,TRBD2,TGTGCCAGCAGCTTGAGCGGGGGGGAGAGTAATGAGCAGTTCTTC,CASSLSGGESNEQFF
TRBJ2-2,TRBV30,.,TRBD2,TGTGCCTGGAGTTATTCAAGGGGAGCGGGGATATTTACGGGCGGGGAGCTGTTTTTT,CAWSYSRGAGIFTGGELFF
TRBJ2-7,TRBV30,.,.,TGTGCCTGGAGCAGGGGTGCGGGGTACGAGCAGTACTTC,CAWSRGAGYEQYF
TRBJ1-6,TRBV7-8,.,.,TGTGCCAGCAGCTTAACCCCAGGGGCTACGCCAAATTCACCCCTCCACTTT,CASSLTPGATPNSPLHF
TRBJ1-6,TRBV30,medium-sized,TRBD1,TGTGCCTTAGGGGGCGAGTATAATTCACCCCTCCACTTT,CALGGEYNSPLHF
TRBJ2-5,TRBV5-4,.,TRBD1,TGTGCCAGCAGCTTGGGATTGGGACAGGGCTACGAGACCCAGTACTTC,CASSLGLGQGYETQYF
TRBJ2-2,TRBV4-1,.,TRBD1,TGCGCCAGCAGACGGACAGGGTCGGGGGAGCTGTTTTTT,CASRRTGSGELFF
TRBJ1-5,TRBV19,.,.,TGTGCCAGTAGTATGAGGACAGTCTTCAATCAGCCCCAGCATTTT,CASSMRTVFNQPQHF
TRBJ1-2,TRBV19,.,.,TGTGCCAGTGAGTATCGCCGCGAGAAAAGCTCTTATGGCTACACCTTC,CASEYRREKSSYGYTF
TRBJ1-3,TRBV4-1,once,.,TGCGCCAGCAGTTTCTTACAGGGCTCTGGAAACACCATATATTTT,CASSFLQGSGNTIYF
TRBJ1-2,TRBV19,.,.,TGTGCCAGTAGTGCGACAGGTTCTAACTATGGCTACACCTTC,CASSATGSNYGYTF
TRBJ1-6,TRBV5-1,.,TRBD1,TGCGCCAGCAGCTGGAATACAGGGGGCGCGAATTCACCCCTCCACTTT,CASSWNTGGANSPLHF
TRBJ1-1,TRBV6-6,.,.,TGTGCCAGCAGTTACAGGGCGGCTTTCTTT,CASSYRAAFF
TRBJ2-1,TRBV11-2,few,.,TGTGCCAGCAGCTCCGGACAGCTTTACAATGAGCAGTTCTTC,CASSSGQLYNEQFF
TRBJ2-1,TRBV5-4,.,.,TGTGCCAGCAGCTCGGGGACCCACAATGAGCAGTTCTTC,CASSSGTHNEQFF
TRBJ2-1,TRBV5-1,few,.,TGCGCCAGCAGTTTCCGCCGGGGGCGTGCCTCCTACAATGAGCAGTTCTTC,CASSFRRGRASYNEQFF
TRBJ2-2,TRBV4-1,few,TRBD1,TGCGCCAGCAGCCAAGTAGGGACAGGGAGGAACACCGGGGAGCTGTTTTTT,CASSQVGTGRNTGELFF
TRBJ2-1,TRBV6-5,.,TRBD1,TGTGCCAGCAGTTCCACAGGGGGCAGCTCCTACAATGAGCAGTTCTTC,CASSSTGGSSYNEQFF
TRBJ2-3,TRBV5-1,.,TRBD2,TGCGCCAGCAGCTCGGGTCTAAGCGGGGGGGCCGTAGTAGATACGCAGTATTTT,CASSSGLSGGAVVDTQYF
TRBJ2-7,TRBV18,.,TRBD1,TGTGCCAGCTCACCTGGACAGGGCGAATCCTACGAGCAGTACTTC,CASSPGQGESYEQYF
TRBJ1-1,TRBV5-5,once,.,TGTGCCAGCAGCTTGATATGGTCAGGTGAAGCTTTCTTT,CASSLIWSGEAFF
TRBJ1-1,TRBV5-1,medium-sized,.,TGCGCCAGCAGCTCGGACGGGAACACTGAAGCTTTCTTT,CASSSDGNTEAFF